Listed here are 26 T cell receptor beta chains from one sample, sequenced in a study of blood T cell repertoires in COVID-19. Libraries were prepared by immunoSEQ multiplex PCR; TCRdb keeps only in-frame clonotypes and omits some of them. Among around 240,000 clones listed, approximately 84% were seen once. Sequenced: peripheral blood. The receptors come from a woman of 80 years or more with acute or convalescent COVID-19.

On this clone itself: At one boundary the junction diverges from the germline segment, which might be a read error. CDR3 coding DNA: TGTGCTAGCAGCTTAGCTAGCGGGAGGGCCGCTGAGACCCAGTACTTC. This codes for CASSLASGRAAETQYF. This sequence joins TRBV7-7 and TRBJ2-5; 12 nucleotides agree with TRBD2. The CDR3 length is 16 residues. Looked up from germline, CDR1 is SSHAT and CDR2 is FNYEAQ (reference sequence).

This chain connects TRBV18 to TRBJ1-5, with D unresolved. Trimming cost V 2 bases and J 5 bases, with 7 bases left between them. The CDR3 is 13 residues long. Germline V gene data show CDR1 as KGHSH and CDR2 as LQKENI. As DNA, the CDR3 is TGTGCCAGCTCACCATCGGTCGATCAGCCCCAGCATTTT. This translates into CASSPSVDQPQHF.

The CDR3: CSVDRAGEQYF. DNA of the CDR3: TGCAGCGTTGACAGGGCTGGTGAGCAGTACTTC. This chain links TRBV29-1 with TRBJ2-7, with D possibly TRBD1 on 5 matching bases. Germline lookup yields CDR1 SQVTM and CDR2 ANQGSEA. Trimming shortened V by 3 bases and J by 7 bases, and 10 bases separated the two germline ends. The CDR3 covers 11 residues.

The chain couples TRBV18 to TRBJ1-5; D uncertain. The germline V and J ends were trimmed by 2 bases and 3 bases, with 8 bases remaining between them. The CDR3 contains 14 residues. The V gene's germline CDR1 is KGHSH and CDR2 LQKENI. The CDR3 nucleotides are TGTGCCAGCTCACCATTGAACACCAATCAGCCCCAGCATTTT. Translating it yields CASSPLNTNQPQHF.

V is TRBV5-4 and J is TRBJ1-3, with D tentatively TRBD1 (5 bases). The germline V gene encodes CDR1 SGHNT and CDR2 YYREEE (reference sequence). This CDR3 contains 16 residues. The ends were cut back, 0 bases at V and 1 base at J, with 11 bases in the middle. This CDR3 reads CASSLAGERSGNTIYF. In DNA, the CDR3 is TGTGCCAGCAGCTTGGCGGGGGAGAGGTCTGGAAACACCATATATTTT.

The genes are TRBV27 and TRBJ2-7; the match to TRBD1 covers 10 bases. The CDR3 is 14 amino acids. The junction had 9 bases not matched to a gene; V was cut back by 8 bases and J by 5 bases. CDR1 and CDR2 (germline): MNHEY, SMNVEV (reference sequence). The CDR3, as DNA: TGTGCCAGCCGACGACAGGGGGCGCAAAACGAGCAGTACTTC. Its translation: CASRRQGAQNEQYF.

The chain combines TRBV7-3 with TRBJ2-1, with D perhaps matching TRBD2 (5 bases). V lost 1 base, J lost 9 bases, and 19 bases lay in between. Germline values: CDR1 SGHTA, CDR2 FQGTGA. The CDR3 loop spans 16 amino acids. CDR3 bases: TGTGCCAGCAGCTTAATTCCGGGAACCCTTAATGGTGAGCAGTTCTTC. Protein: CASSLIPGTLNGEQFF.

The chain couples TRBV5-1 to TRBJ2-1, with 10 bases that match TRBD2. V was clipped by 0 bases and J by 12 bases; unmatched bases: 15. Germline V CDR1 and CDR2: SGHRS, YFSETQ. The CDR3 loop spans 17 amino acids. CDR3 protein: CASSLDLAGASTMRQFF. In DNA, the CDR3 is TGCGCCAGCAGCTTGGATCTAGCGGGGGCCAGTACAATGAGGCAGTTCTTC.

The J gene is TRBJ2-3, the V gene TRBV3-1 (or the pseudogene TRBV3-2); 10 nucleotides align to TRBD2. V was clipped by 0 bases and J by 5 bases; unmatched bases: 5. The CDR3 is 16 amino acids. In germline, CDR1 is LGHDT, CDR2 YNNKEL (reference sequence). The CDR3 coding sequence is TGTGCCAGCAGCCAAGATCTACTAGCGGGGCGAGATACGCAGTATTTT. Translating it yields CASSQDLLAGRDTQYF.

The rearrangement uses TRBV5-4 and TRBJ1-1; no reliable D call. This CDR3 is built from 13 residues. CDR1 and CDR2 from the germline V gene are SGHNT and YYREEE (reference sequence). With 0 bases removed from V and 5 bases from J, the gap between germline ends came to 8 bases. The DNA of the CDR3 is TGTGCCAGCAGCTTGGCACGTGAGACTGAAGCTTTCTTT. This encodes CASSLARETEAFF.

The chain recombines TRBV7-2 with TRBJ2-7, with D possibly matching TRBD2 (6 bases). Trimming cost V 3 bases and J 2 bases, with 11 bases left between them. There are 14 residues in the CDR3. The germline CDR1 and CDR2 sequences are SGHTA and FQGNSA. CDR3 nucleotide sequence: TGTGCCAGCAGCTTGACTAGTGGGGCCTACGAGCAGTACTTC. Its protein product is CASSLTSGAYEQYF.

This chain links TRBV6-2 or TRBV6-3 with TRBJ2-2; 8 positions match TRBD2. The CDR3 covers 15 residues. Germline lookup yields CDR1 MNHEY and CDR2 SVGEGT. J was trimmed by 4 bases and V by 4 bases; bases with no gene match: 5. The CDR3 reads CASSSGRAGTGELFF. CDR3 nucleotide sequence: TGTGCCAGCAGTTCCGGGAGGGCCGGCACCGGGGAGCTGTTTTTT.

This sequence joins TRBV28 and TRBJ1-6; 9 nucleotides align to TRBD1. V was pared by 5 bases and J by 8 bases, with 7 bases of the junction left unmatched. This CDR3 spans 15 amino acids. The germline V gene encodes CDR1 MDHEN and CDR2 SYDVKM. DNA of the CDR3: TGTGCCAGCAGTCCACCGGGACAGGGTTATTCACCCCTCCACTTT. This translates into CASSPPGQGYSPLHF.

V gene TRBV6-6 combines with J gene TRBJ2-5, with 9 bases fitting TRBD2. Germline-derived CDR1 and CDR2 are MNHNY and SVGAGI (reference sequence). Trimming cost V 4 bases and J 4 bases; bases outside gene matches: 4. The CDR3 runs to 14 residues. The CDR3: CASSSLSGGETQYF. CDR3 in DNA: TGTGCCAGCAGTTCCCTTAGCGGGGGAGAGACCCAGTACTTC.

The V and J genes are TRBV9 and TRBJ2-7; TRBD1 agrees at 7 bases. CDR3 length: 15 residues. Trimming at V came to 3 bases and at J to 4 bases, leaving 10 bases not matched to a gene. Germline CDR1 reads SGDLS; CDR2 reads YYNGEE. Here the CDR3 reads CASSEGDSPFYEQYF. DNA for the CDR3: TGTGCCAGCAGCGAAGGGGACAGCCCATTTTACGAGCAGTACTTC.

V usage is TRBV27 and J usage is TRBJ2-1, with D possibly TRBD1 on 6 matching bases. The length of the CDR3 is 19 residues. Germline loops: CDR1 MNHEY, CDR2 SMNVEV (reference sequence). The germline V and J ends were trimmed by 2 bases and 0 bases, with 20 bases remaining between them. CDR3 region: CASSLGQGLGLSSYNEQFF. The CDR3 DNA sequence: TGTGCCAGCAGTTTAGGGCAGGGGCTCGGCTTGAGCTCCTACAATGAGCAGTTCTTC.

This clone was counted between two and nine times. The CDR3 DNA sequence: TGTGCCAGCACTACTAGCGGGGGGTACGAGCAGTTCTTC. This codes for CASTTSGGYEQFF. V is TRBV5-8 and J is TRBJ2-1; 12 bases align to TRBD2. This CDR3 comprises 13 residues. Germline CDR1 SGHTS, CDR2 YDEGEE. V lost 6 bases and J lost 10; bases outside the gene matches: 5.

The chain joins TRBV2 to TRBJ1-1, with a tentative D call TRBD1 (5 bases). The V and J ends lost 9 bases and 0 bases respectively, with 11 bases between them. This CDR3 region has 13 residues. Looked up from germline, CDR1 is SNHLY and CDR2 is FYNNEI. The CDR3 DNA is TGTGCCAGAGAGACAGCCATGAACACTGAAGCTTTCTTT. It is translated as CARETAMNTEAFF.

This clone occurred once. The rearrangement links TRBV5-1 to TRBJ2-7; possible D gene TRBD2, 7 bases. V dropped 4 bases and J dropped 4 bases, with 18 bases sitting between them. CDR1 is SGHRS, CDR2 YFSETQ, per germline. The CDR3 is 15 residues long. CDR3 coding DNA: TGCGCCAGCAGCCGGGGGGCCCCTCGCGCGTACGAGCAGTACTTC. It codes for CASSRGAPRAYEQYF.

This chain uses TRBV20-1 with TRBJ2-2; 13 nucleotides line up with TRBD2. The ends lost 3 bases at V and 4 bases at J; junction bases unmatched: 5. Germline values: CDR1 DFQATT, CDR2 SNEGSKA (reference sequence). The CDR3 totals 16 residues. The CDR3 sequence: CSASTSGGASTGELFF. DNA for the CDR3: TGCAGTGCTAGTACTAGCGGGGGGGCAAGCACCGGGGAGCTGTTTTTT.

This chain uses TRBV6-2 or TRBV6-3 with TRBJ2-7; 11 bases align to TRBD1. Germline CDR1 and CDR2: MNHEY and SVGEGT. The CDR3 contains 14 residues. The J segment lost 4 bases and the V segment lost 5 bases, leaving 4 bases of the junction unmatched. CDR3 bases: TGTGCCAGCAGTGGACAGGGGGCAGGATACGAGCAGTACTTC. Translated, it gives CASSGQGAGYEQYF.

J is TRBJ2-4 and V is TRBV27; 14 nucleotides line up with TRBD2. Germline CDR1 MNHEY, CDR2 SMNVEV (reference sequence). With 6 bases clipped from V and 7 bases from J, the junction kept 17 bases outside the gene matches. The CDR3 runs to 19 residues. The CDR3 DNA reads as TGTGCCAGCAGCTTAAGGGGAGGGGGACTAGCGGGAGATGGGAACATTCAGTACTTC. This gives the protein CASSLRGGGLAGDGNIQYF.

The V call is TRBV20-1, the J call TRBJ2-3; D is undetermined. The germline V gene encodes CDR1 DFQATT and CDR2 SNEGSKA (reference sequence). Trimming cost V 1 base and J 6 bases, with 5 bases left between them. The CDR3 extends over 11 amino acids. This CDR3 reads CSARVLDTQYF. The CDR3 DNA reads as TGCAGTGCTAGAGTTCTTGATACGCAGTATTTT.

This chain uses TRBV2 with TRBJ2-3, with 8 positions matching TRBD1. The CDR3 contains 16 residues. Germline loops: CDR1 SNHLY, CDR2 FYNNEI. The ends lost 6 bases at V and 4 bases at J; junction bases unmatched: 12. As DNA, the CDR3 is TGTGCCAGCAGGGGGTCGGCCAGGGGGCCGTCAGATACGCAGTATTTT. It translates to CASRGSARGPSDTQYF. Filled out from reference TRBV2 and TRBJ2-3, the complete variable domain reads EPEVTQTPSHQVTQMGQEVILRCVPISNHLYFYWYRQILGQKVEFLVSFYNNEISEKSEIFDDQFSVERPDGSNFTLKIRSTKLEDSAMYFCASRGSARGPSDTQYFGPGTRLTVL.

The rearrangement joins TRBV9 to TRBJ2-1; D gene ambiguous. CDR3 length equals 15 residues. The germline V gene encodes CDR1 SGDLS and CDR2 YYNGEE. V gave up 0 bases and J gave up 4 bases, with 11 bases separating them. DNA of the CDR3: TGTGCCAGCAGCGTAGTTTCTAGTGGTTACAATGAGCAGTTCTTC. This translates into CASSVVSSGYNEQFF.

The chain couples TRBV7-2 to TRBJ1-5; D uncertain. V was pared by 0 bases and J by 2 bases, with 8 bases between. The CDR3 sequence is 15 residues long. CDR1 and CDR2 from the germline V gene are SGHTA and FQGNSA. The CDR3 sequence: CASSLARGGNQPQHF. The DNA for the CDR3 is TGTGCCAGCAGCTTAGCGCGAGGAGGCAATCAGCCCCAGCATTTT.